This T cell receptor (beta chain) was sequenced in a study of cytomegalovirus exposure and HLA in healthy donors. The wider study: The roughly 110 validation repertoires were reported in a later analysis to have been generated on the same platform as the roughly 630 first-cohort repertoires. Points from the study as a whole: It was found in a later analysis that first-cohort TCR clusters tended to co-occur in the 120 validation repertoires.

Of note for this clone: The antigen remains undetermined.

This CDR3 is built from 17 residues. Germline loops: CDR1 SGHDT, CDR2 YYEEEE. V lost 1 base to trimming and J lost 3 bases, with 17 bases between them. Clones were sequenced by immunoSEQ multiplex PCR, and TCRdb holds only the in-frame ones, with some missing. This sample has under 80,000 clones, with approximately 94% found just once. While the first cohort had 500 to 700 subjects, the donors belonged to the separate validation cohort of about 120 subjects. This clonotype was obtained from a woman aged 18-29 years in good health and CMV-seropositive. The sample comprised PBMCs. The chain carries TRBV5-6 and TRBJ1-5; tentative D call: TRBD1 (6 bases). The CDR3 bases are TGTGCCAGCAGCTTGTTTACAGGGAAGGTTACCAATCAGCCCCAGCATTTT. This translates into CASSLFTGKVTNQPQHF.